A selection of T cell receptor beta chains follows, all from one sample in a study of T cells in tuberculosis. The method was immunoSEQ multiplex PCR; TCRdb's version includes in-frame clones alone and lacks a portion of them. The table has about 29,000 clones, approximately 93% seen once. Sequencing used PBMCs. All receptors come from a donor between 10 and 35 years old with latent tuberculosis or without tuberculosis infection. Both conserved end residues are part of each CDR3. The order of the fields is J gene, D gene, clone size, CDR3 length, V gene, CDR3 protein, CDR3 DNA. A D gene is named only where the DNA matches it firmly. Clone size appears in some rows only: once, few, many, or a class for an expanded clone.

TRBJ1-5	-	once	17	TRBV19	CASSGNRALWSNQPQHF	TGTGCCAGTAGCGGCAACAGGGCCTTGTGGAGCAATCAGCCCCAGCATTTT
TRBJ1-2	-	-	14	TRBV28	CAISGGDFYHGYTF	TGTGCCATCTCGGGAGGGGACTTTTACCATGGCTACACCTTC
TRBJ1-3	-	once	16	TRBV19	CASSNLWAGSGNTIYF	TGTGCCAGTAGTAATCTGTGGGCTGGGTCTGGAAACACCATATATTTT
TRBJ1-5	TRBD1	-	14	TRBV28	CASSLWTGGQPQHF	TGTGCCAGCAGTTTATGGACAGGGGGGCAGCCCCAGCATTTT
TRBJ2-3	-	-	12	TRBV14	CASSQSVNTQYF	TGTGCCAGCAGCCAGTCCGTAAATACGCAGTATTTT
TRBJ1-5	-	once	14	TRBV28	CASSFPKGHQPQHF	TGTGCCAGCAGTTTTCCAAAGGGGCATCAGCCCCAGCATTTT
TRBJ2-1	TRBD2	-	15	TRBV27	CASRVSGGAGHEQFF	TGTGCCAGCAGGGTAAGCGGGGGGGCCGGTCATGAGCAGTTCTTC
TRBJ1-1	TRBD1	-	14	TRBV29-1	CSVPRGQGYTEAFF	TGCAGCGTTCCCAGAGGACAGGGGTACACTGAAGCTTTCTTT
TRBJ2-3	-	-	14	TRBV28	CASRTGLRRDTQYF	TGTGCCAGCAGGACGGGACTCCGACGGGATACGCAGTATTTT
TRBJ1-1	TRBD1	-	12	TRBV5-5	CASSVGTGAAFF	TGTGCCAGCAGCGTCGGGACAGGGGCAGCTTTCTTT
TRBJ1-1	-	-	15	TRBV27	CASSLGGRLGTEAFF	TGTGCCAGCAGTTTAGGGGGCAGGTTGGGCACTGAAGCTTTCTTT
TRBJ2-7	TRBD2	-	15	TRBV27	CASSLGVAGRNEQYF	TGTGCCAGCAGTTTGGGAGTAGCGGGAAGGAACGAGCAGTACTTC
TRBJ2-7	TRBD1	-	14	TRBV5-1	CASSLDGQGLEQYF	TGCGCCAGCAGCTTGGACGGACAGGGGCTTGAGCAGTACTTC
TRBJ1-2	TRBD1	few	13	TRBV6-1	CASRQGGEGGYTF	TGTGCCAGCAGACAGGGGGGGGAGGGAGGCTACACCTTC
TRBJ1-3	-	-	15	TRBV18	CASSPRTNTRNTIYF	TGTGCCAGCTCACCTAGGACAAATACCCGAAACACCATATATTTT
TRBJ2-2	TRBD2	-	14	TRBV19	CASSGREGTGELFF	TGTGCCAGTAGTGGGCGGGAGGGGACCGGGGAGCTGTTTTTT
TRBJ2-6	-	-	14	TRBV5-1	CASSPRSGANVLTF	TGCGCCAGCAGCCCGAGATCTGGGGCCAACGTCCTGACTTTC
TRBJ2-7	-	-	13	TRBV7-2	CASSFSEEGEQYF	TGTGCCAGCAGCTTTTCAGAGGAGGGCGAGCAGTACTTC
TRBJ1-2	-	once	16	TRBV7-9	CASSLGGPQRGYGYTF	TGTGCCAGCAGCTTAGGTGGCCCTCAAAGAGGCTATGGCTACACCTTC
TRBJ2-7	-	-	15	TRBV28	CASTQGGGVPYEQYF	TGTGCCAGCACCCAAGGGGGCGGGGTTCCCTACGAGCAGTACTTC
TRBJ2-2	TRBD1	few	18	TRBV25-1	CASSEHQSKTGINGELFF	TGTGCCAGCAGTGAGCATCAATCCAAGACAGGGATTAACGGGGAGCTGTTTTTT
TRBJ2-4	TRBD2	-	14	TRBV2	CASTLAGGINIQYF	TGTGCCAGCACATTAGCGGGAGGGATAAACATTCAGTACTTC
TRBJ2-1	TRBD1	-	11	TRBV29-1	CSGNRDSDQFF	TGCAGCGGAAACCGGGACAGCGACCAGTTCTTC
TRBJ1-2	-	-	16	TRBV4-2	CASSQGGERDTYGYTF	TGTGCCAGCAGCCAAGGCGGAGAAAGGGACACCTATGGCTACACCTTC
TRBJ2-7	-	-	13	TRBV6-5	CASRRQESYEQYF	TGTGCCAGCAGACGACAGGAATCCTACGAGCAGTACTTC
TRBJ1-4	-	-	14	TRBV7-2	CASSLDLTAEKLFF	TGTGCCAGCAGCTTAGATTTGACAGCCGAAAAACTGTTTTTT
TRBJ2-1	TRBD2	-	15	TRBV6-5	CASSYRLAGRDEQFF	TGTGCCAGCAGTTACCGACTAGCGGGACGCGATGAGCAGTTCTTC
TRBJ2-7	-	-	15	TRBV6-5	CASRPLRRGADEQYF	TGTGCCAGCAGACCCCTTAGGAGGGGTGCGGACGAGCAGTACTTC
TRBJ1-1	-	-	13	TRBV2	CASNGHPNTEAFF	TGTGCCAGTAACGGACACCCGAACACTGAAGCTTTCTTT
TRBJ2-3	TRBD2	-	15	TRBV5-4	CASTPGTSGTDTQYF	TGTGCCAGCACCCCCGGGACTAGCGGGACAGATACGCAGTATTTT
TRBJ1-4	-	-	13	TRBV6-6	CASILDRNEKLFF	-
TRBJ1-5	TRBD1	-	15	TRBV19	CASSKDRDPNQPQHF	TGTGCCAGTAGTAAGGACAGGGACCCCAATCAGCCCCAGCATTTT
TRBJ1-1	-	-	14	TRBV19	CASSSGAMNTEAFF	TGTGCCAGTAGTAGTGGGGCTATGAACACTGAAGCTTTCTTT
TRBJ1-6	TRBD1	few	19	TRBV18	CASSPPGTATTGFNSPLHF	TGTGCCAGCTCGCCCCCGGGGACAGCGACTACGGGGTTTAATTCACCCCTCCACTTT
TRBJ2-3	TRBD2	-	18	TRBV5-4	CASSFRPRGRFSTDTQYF	TGTGCCAGCAGCTTCCGGCCTCGCGGGAGGTTTAGCACAGATACGCAGTATTTT
TRBJ2-2	TRBD2	-	16	TRBV27	CASSSRGGPGTGELFF	TGTGCCAGCAGTTCTCGGGGGGGGCCGGGCACCGGGGAGCTGTTTTTT
TRBJ1-2	TRBD1	-	14	TRBV27	CASSFSRGADGYTF	TGTGCCAGCAGTTTTTCCAGGGGGGCGGACGGCTACACCTTC
TRBJ1-2	-	-	14	TRBV4-1	CASSQEGGSNGYTF	TGCGCCAGCAGCCAAGAGGGGGGGAGCAATGGCTACACCTTC
TRBJ2-1	TRBD2	-	14	TRBV4-3	CASRRLAGAHEQFF	TGCGCCAGCAGAAGACTAGCGGGGGCTCATGAGCAGTTCTTC
TRBJ2-2	TRBD1	-	18	TRBV7-2	CASSRLRPGQDYTGELFF	TGTGCCAGCAGCCGCTTAAGACCGGGACAGGACTACACCGGGGAGCTGTTTTTT
TRBJ2-3	-	-	15	TRBV6-5	CASSYSSTSRDTQYF	TGTGCCAGCAGTTACTCGAGTACGTCACGTGATACGCAGTATTTT
TRBJ1-5	-	-	17	TRBV28	CASRVVLSTSLDQPQHF	TGTGCCAGCAGGGTAGTACTCAGTACTAGTCTCGATCAGCCCCAGCATTTT
TRBJ2-5	TRBD2	once	15	TRBV2	CASREGLADQETQYF	TGTGCCAGCAGGGAGGGACTAGCGGATCAAGAGACCCAGTACTTC
TRBJ2-7	-	-	15	TRBV18	CASSPPARGGYEQYF	TGTGCCAGCTCACCACCGGCTAGAGGGGGCTACGAGCAGTACTTC
TRBJ2-6	-	-	16	TRBV5-6	CASSPPRVSGANVLTF	TGTGCCAGCAGCCCACCCAGGGTCTCTGGGGCCAACGTCCTGACTTTC
TRBJ2-7	-	-	14	TRBV2	CASSLGPPSYEQYF	TGTGCCAGCAGTCTGGGGCCCCCCTCCTACGAGCAGTACTTC
TRBJ1-1	TRBD1	once	15	TRBV9	CASSALTGARARAFF	TGTGCCAGCAGCGCCTTAACAGGGGCCCGCGCCCGGGCTTTCTTT
TRBJ2-1	-	-	16	TRBV28	CASSLIELFSYNEQFF	TGTGCCAGCAGTTTAATAGAACTATTCTCCTACAATGAGCAGTTCTTC
TRBJ2-1	-	once	24	TRBV21-1	CARKSHLGQDDGTSGAINHNEQFF	TGTGCCAGGAAGTCCCATCTCGGACAGGACGACGGGACTAGCGGGGCTATTAATCACAATGAGCAGTTCTTC
TRBJ2-2	-	-	15	TRBV7-6	CASSLGQGRGGELFF	TGTGCCAGCAGCTTAGGCCAGGGAAGAGGCGGGGAGCTGTTTTTT
TRBJ2-2	-	-	15	TRBV5-1	CASSPPLANTGELFF	TGCGCCAGCAGCCCCCCTCTAGCCAACACCGGGGAGCTGTTTTTT
TRBJ1-4	-	-	15	TRBV7-9	CASSSRGGSGQKLFF	TGTGCCAGCAGCTCCCGGGGGGGGAGTGGTCAAAAACTGTTTTTT
TRBJ2-5	-	-	13	TRBV7-6	CASSGDIQETQYF	TGTGCCAGCAGCGGGGACATCCAAGAGACCCAGTACTTC